This T cell receptor beta chain was profiled in a study of regulatory T cells in long-lasting Graves disease. As for this clonotype: Possible read error: a much larger clone is one base away.

V lost 3 bases and J 6 bases, leaving 20 bases between the germline ends. The CDR3 contains 16 residues. Per the germline V gene, CDR1 is KGHSH and CDR2 is LQKENI. Indicated time point: newly diagnosed GD, antithyroid drugs for less than 3 months. PBMC RNA served as the TCR library source. To make TCR beta libraries, researchers used iRepertoire HTBI primers and Arm-PCR of CDR3 regions. TCRdb reprocessed the multiplex PCR reads via MiXCR and lists one record per CDR3 protein. The table has 500,000 to 700,000 distinct CDR3 sequences, approximately 15% seen once. Separately, the same data were catalogued under a study of T cells in Graves' hyperthyroidism and ophthalmopathy. This second report adds: The study used the HTBI primer set for a first-round RT-PCR of the TCR CDR3. Median prediction lead before ophthalmopathy onset was 5 to 7.5 months with the model.

The sequenced sample was peripheral blood mononuclear cells (PBMCs), obtained at new diagnosis, from a patient treated with antithyroid drugs. This rearrangement joins TRBV18 to TRBJ1-1, with D perhaps TRBD1 (6 bases). The receptor comes from a woman under 40 with Graves disease. The CDR3 here is CASSPGIRGRDSEAFF. CDR3 bases: TGTGCCAGCTCACCGGGGATCAGGGGTCGGGACTCTGAAGCTTTCTTT.